This T cell receptor beta chain was found in a study of T cells after somatic rescue of genetic block. Profiling relied on immunoSEQ multiplex PCR, and the TCRdb table lists in-frame clones only, not all of them. This sample has tens of thousands of clones, with around 96% found just once. V gave up 3 bases and J gave up 5 bases, with 6 bases separating them. Germline V gene sequence: CDR1 SEHNR, CDR2 FQNEAQ (reference sequence). The CDR3 consists of 12 residues. Specimen: peripheral blood mononuclear cells (PBMCs). The V call is TRBV7-9, the J call TRBJ2-3; D might be TRBD2 (5 bases). This TCR derives from a child younger than two. CDR3 residues: CASSFTRDTQYF. The CDR3 DNA sequence: TGTGCCAGCAGCTTTACTAGAGATACGCAGTATTTT.